This entry lists 10 T cell receptor beta chains sequenced from one sample in a study of beta chain features in type 1 diabetes. The investigators reverse transcribed all of the isolated RNA, so they sequenced expressed TCRB transcripts. TCRdb keeps only in-frame clones here, not all; method: immunoSEQ multiplex PCR. The sample has some 660,000 clones; more than 13% are singletons. No antigen has been assigned to these receptors. Regarding the study as a whole: Significant though moderate, a shortening of TCRB CDR3s appeared in all four CD4+ subsets of Type 1 diabetes patients.

Input material: naive CD4+ T cells from blood. These receptors came from a man between 18 and 35 years old with type 1 diabetes.

This clone has only a few counts. The chain couples TRBV18 to TRBJ2-7; D possibly corresponds to TRBD1 (5 bases). Germline CDR1 KGHSH, CDR2 LQKENI. V dropped 3 bases and J dropped 5 bases, with 8 bases sitting between them. The CDR3 runs to 12 residues. The CDR3 loop is CASSPQGDEQYF. DNA of the CDR3: TGTGCCAGCTCACCCCAAGGGGACGAGCAGTACTTC. Supplemented by reference TRBV18 and TRBJ2-7, the full variable domain reads NAGVMQNPRHLVRRRGQEARLRCSPMKGHSHVYWYRQLPEEGLKFMVYLQKENIIDESGMPKERFSAEFPKEGPSILRIQQVVRGDSAAYFCASSPQGDEQYFGPGTRLTVT.

To note about this clone: Additional DNA sequences in this sample encode the identical CDR3. The J gene is TRBJ2-2, the V gene TRBV5-1, with 7 bases matching TRBD1. Germline values: CDR1 SGHRS, CDR2 YFSETQ. The CDR3 extends over 14 amino acids. The V segment lost 0 bases and the J segment 4 bases; nucleotides outside the gene matches: 0. The CDR3 DNA follows: TGCGCCAGCAGCTTGGGACAGGGCACCGGGGAGCTGTTTTTT. Its translation: CASSLGQGTGELFF.

In this sample, this clone turned up a few times. The V gene is TRBV19, the J gene TRBJ2-1; D is perhaps TRBD2 (6 bases). The CDR3 covers 14 residues. The germline gives CDR1 LNHDA, CDR2 SQIVND (reference sequence). V was trimmed by 6 bases and J by 0 bases, leaving 9 bases between them. CDR3 nucleotide sequence: TGTGCCAGTAGGGGGGGTGGCTCCTACAATGAGCAGTTCTTC. Residues: CASRGGGSYNEQFF.

This chain joins TRBV6-1 and TRBJ2-1; 7 bases match TRBD1. V lost 5 bases, J lost 2 bases, and 3 bases stayed unmatched. This CDR3 contains 14 residues. CDR1 and CDR2 (germline): MNHNS, SASEGT. The CDR3 protein is CASSFDRAYNEQFF. The DNA of the CDR3 is TGTGCCAGCAGTTTCGACAGGGCCTACAATGAGCAGTTCTTC.

The rearrangement uses TRBV2 and TRBJ2-3; 8 bases agree with TRBD2. The CDR3 runs 16 residues. V was clipped by 6 bases and J by 4 bases; unmatched bases: 12. Germline loops: CDR1 SNHLY, CDR2 FYNNEI. CDR3 amino acids: CASSLTGTSYSDTQYF. The CDR3 DNA follows: TGTGCCAGCAGCCTAACCGGGACTAGTTATTCAGATACGCAGTATTTT.

As DNA, the CDR3 is TGTGCCAGCTCAGGGGCGGATACGCAGTATTTT. Protein product: CASSGADTQYF. V usage is TRBV28 and J usage is TRBJ2-3; D might be TRBD1 (6 bases). The CDR3 length is 11 residues. Germline loops: CDR1 MDHEN, CDR2 SYDVKM. Trimming pared 8 bases from V and 6 bases from J, leaving 9 bases between.

The J gene is TRBJ2-7, the V gene TRBV20-1; D is uncertain. Germline V gives CDR1 DFQATT, CDR2 SNEGSKA (reference sequence). The V gene lost 5 bases and the J gene lost 7 bases, with 9 bases spanning the gap. The CDR3 contains 10 residues. The DNA for the CDR3 is TGCAGTGCTGGAACGAGAGAGCAGTACTTC. Amino acid sequence: CSAGTREQYF.

The chain couples TRBV30 to TRBJ1-6; D not resolved. The CDR3 covers 14 residues. V lost 0 bases and J 7 bases, leaving 10 bases between the germline ends. Germline CDR1 is GTSNPN and CDR2 is SVGIG (reference sequence). Written as DNA, the CDR3 is TGTGCCTGGAGTGTTTCAGGCAGCAATTCACCCCTCCACTTT. Protein product: CAWSVSGSNSPLHF.

This clone was picked up a small number of times. The chain has TRBV7-2 and TRBJ2-2; the D gene is possibly TRBD1 (5 bases). The CDR3 is 14 amino acids. Trimming took off 4 bases at V and 2 bases at J, with 8 bases between the two ends. Germline values: CDR1 SGHTA, CDR2 FQGNSA. The CDR3 region is CASSSTANTGELFF. The CDR3 DNA follows: TGTGCCAGCAGCTCGACAGCCAACACCGGGGAGCTGTTTTTT.

In this sample, this clone turned up a few times. V and J are TRBV7-2 and TRBJ2-7, with D hard to call. Germline V gives CDR1 SGHTA, CDR2 FQGNSA. V lost 1 base and J 6 bases, leaving 13 bases between the germline ends. The CDR3 extends over 14 amino acids. The CDR3 protein is CASSLETWAPEQYF. CDR3 coding DNA: TGTGCCAGCAGCTTAGAGACGTGGGCGCCCGAGCAGTACTTC.